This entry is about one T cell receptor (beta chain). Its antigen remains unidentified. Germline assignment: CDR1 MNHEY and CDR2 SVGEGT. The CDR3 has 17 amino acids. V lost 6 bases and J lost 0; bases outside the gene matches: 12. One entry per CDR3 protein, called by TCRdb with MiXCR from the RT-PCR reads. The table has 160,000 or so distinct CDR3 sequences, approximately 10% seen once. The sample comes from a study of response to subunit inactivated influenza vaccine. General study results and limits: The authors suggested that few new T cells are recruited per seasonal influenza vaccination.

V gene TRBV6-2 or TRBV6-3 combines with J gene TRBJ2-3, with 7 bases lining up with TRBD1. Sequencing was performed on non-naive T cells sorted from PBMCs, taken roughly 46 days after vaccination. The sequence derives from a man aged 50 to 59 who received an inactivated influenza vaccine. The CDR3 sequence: CASSQRLTGTSTDTQYF. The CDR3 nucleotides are TGTGCCAGCAGCCAAAGGTTGACAGGGACAAGCACAGATACGCAGTATTTT.